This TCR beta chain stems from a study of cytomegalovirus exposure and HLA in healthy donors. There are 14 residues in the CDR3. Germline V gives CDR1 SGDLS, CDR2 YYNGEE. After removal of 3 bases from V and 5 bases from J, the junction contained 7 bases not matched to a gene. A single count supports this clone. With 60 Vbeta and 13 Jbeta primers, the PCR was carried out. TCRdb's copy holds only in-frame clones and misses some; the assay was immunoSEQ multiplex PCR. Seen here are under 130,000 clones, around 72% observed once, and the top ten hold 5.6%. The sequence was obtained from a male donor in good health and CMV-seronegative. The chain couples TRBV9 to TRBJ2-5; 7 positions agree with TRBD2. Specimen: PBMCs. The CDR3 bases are TGTGCCAGCAGCGGGGGGGGATTAGGGGAGACCCAGTACTTC. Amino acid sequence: CASSGGGLGETQYF.